Below, one TCR beta chain is given with its context. These data belong to a study of blood T cell repertoires in COVID-19. Germline CDR1 and CDR2: LGHNA and YNFKEQ. Unmatched junction bases numbered 10, after V lost 5 bases and J lost 5 bases. The CDR3 contains 15 residues. Repertoires were generated with immunoSEQ multiplex PCR, while TCRdb's copy carries only in-frame clones and drops some. The sample records about 300,000 clones, roughly 90% being singletons. What was sequenced was peripheral blood. This rearrangement joins TRBV4-2 to TRBJ2-5; 8 bases are a match to TRBD1. This clonotype was sampled from a woman aged 30 to 39 with COVID-19, enrolled during active disease. CDR3 DNA: TGTGCCAGCAGCGGGCACGGACAGGGTCCCGAGACCCAGTACTTC. Its translation is CASSGHGQGPETQYF.